Presented here are 3 T cell receptor beta chains from one specimen sequenced in a study of graft-versus-host responses after intestinal transplantation. Generated by immunoSEQ multiplex PCR, the TCRdb table keeps only in-frame clones and is missing some. The sample shows around 29,000 clones, 87% of them seen only once. The material was PBMCs, obtained around 61 weeks after intestinal transplantation. The receptors were sampled from a human patient who received an intestinal transplant, so some T cells may come from the graft donor.

This clone turned up a few times. The chain joins TRBV28 to TRBJ2-3, with 8 nucleotides matching TRBD2. The CDR3 runs 15 residues. With V trimmed by 7 bases and J by 4 bases, 10 bases remained unmatched. CDR1 is MDHEN, CDR2 SYDVKM, per germline. The CDR3 loop reads CASIAWREAADTQYF. CDR3 nucleotides: TGTGCCAGCATAGCCTGGCGGGAGGCGGCAGATACGCAGTATTTT.

The V call is TRBV2, the J call TRBJ2-2; tentatively, D is TRBD2 (5 bases). V lost 5 bases and J lost 3, with 10 bases in between. CDR3 length: 14 amino acids. From germline, CDR1 is SNHLY and CDR2 FYNNEI. DNA for the CDR3: TGTGCCAGCAGTCGGACTCCCCACACCGGGGAGCTGTTTTTT. Translating gives CASSRTPHTGELFF. The full variable domain, with the rest looked up from reference TRBV2 and TRBJ2-2, is EPEVTQTPSHQVTQMGQEVILRCVPISNHLYFYWYRQILGQKVEFLVSFYNNEISEKSEIFDDQFSVERPDGSNFTLKIRSTKLEDSAMYFCASSRTPHTGELFFGEGSRLTVL.

The rearrangement links TRBV5-3 to TRBJ1-3, with D uncertain. TRBV5-3 is assigned to the ORF class and has an uncertain function. The CDR3 sequence is 15 residues long. With 3 bases removed from V and 0 bases from J, the gap between germline ends came to 10 bases. The CDR3 here is CARSSGRDSGNTIYF. Written as DNA, the CDR3 is TGTGCCAGAAGCTCCGGACGGGACTCTGGAAACACCATATATTTT.